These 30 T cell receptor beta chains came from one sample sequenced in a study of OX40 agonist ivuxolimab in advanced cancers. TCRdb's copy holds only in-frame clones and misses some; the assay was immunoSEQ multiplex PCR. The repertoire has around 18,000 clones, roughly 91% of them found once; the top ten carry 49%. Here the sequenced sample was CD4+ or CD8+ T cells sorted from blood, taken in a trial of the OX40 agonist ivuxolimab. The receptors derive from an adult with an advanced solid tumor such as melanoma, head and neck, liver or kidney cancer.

CDR3 protein: CASSQGARRSDYGYTF. DNA for the CDR3: TGCGCCAGCAGCCAAGGGGCTCGGAGGTCTGACTATGGCTACACCTTC. V and J are TRBV4-3 and TRBJ1-2; no reliable D call. CDR3 length equals 16 residues. V lost 1 base and J 3 bases, leaving 15 bases between the germline ends. The V gene's germline CDR1 is LGHNA and CDR2 YSLEER.

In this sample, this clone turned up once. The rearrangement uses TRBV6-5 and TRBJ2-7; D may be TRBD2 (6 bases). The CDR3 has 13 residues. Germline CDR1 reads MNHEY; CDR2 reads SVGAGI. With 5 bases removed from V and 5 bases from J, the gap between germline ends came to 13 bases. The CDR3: CASSKTSSHEQYF. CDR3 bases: TGTGCCAGCAGTAAAACTAGCTCTCACGAGCAGTACTTC.

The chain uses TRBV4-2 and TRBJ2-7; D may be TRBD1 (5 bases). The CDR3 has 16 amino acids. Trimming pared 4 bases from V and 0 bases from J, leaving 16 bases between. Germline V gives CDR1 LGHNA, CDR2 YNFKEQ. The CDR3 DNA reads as TGTGCCAGCAGCCCTAATTTAGGGGATAGCTCCTACGAGCAGTACTTC. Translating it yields CASSPNLGDSSYEQYF.

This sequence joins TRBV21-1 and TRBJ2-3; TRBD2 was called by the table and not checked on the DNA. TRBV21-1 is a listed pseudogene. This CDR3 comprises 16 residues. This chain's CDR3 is CASSKWTSGSTDTQYF. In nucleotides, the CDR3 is TGTGCCAGCAGCAAATGGACTAGCGGAAGCACAGATACGCAGTATTTT.

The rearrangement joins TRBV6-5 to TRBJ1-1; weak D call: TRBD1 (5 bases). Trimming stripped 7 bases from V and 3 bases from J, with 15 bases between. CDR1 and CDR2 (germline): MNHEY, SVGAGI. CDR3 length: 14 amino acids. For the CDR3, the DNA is TGTGCCAGCACCACCGGGACGTTTGACACTGAAGCTTTCTTT. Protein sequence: CASTTGTFDTEAFF.

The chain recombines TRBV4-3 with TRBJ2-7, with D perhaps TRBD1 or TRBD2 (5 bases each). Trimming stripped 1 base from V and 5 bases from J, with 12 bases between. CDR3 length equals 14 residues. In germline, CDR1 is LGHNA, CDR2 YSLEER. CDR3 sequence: CASSQGGTRDEQYF. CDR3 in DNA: TGCGCCAGCAGCCAAGGGGGGACCCGCGACGAGCAGTACTTC.

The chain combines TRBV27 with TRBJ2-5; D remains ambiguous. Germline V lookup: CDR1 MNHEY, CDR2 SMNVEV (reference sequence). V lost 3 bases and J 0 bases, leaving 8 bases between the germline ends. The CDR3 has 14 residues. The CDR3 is CASSFYDHQETQYF. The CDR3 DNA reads TGTGCCAGCAGTTTTTACGACCACCAAGAGACCCAGTACTTC.

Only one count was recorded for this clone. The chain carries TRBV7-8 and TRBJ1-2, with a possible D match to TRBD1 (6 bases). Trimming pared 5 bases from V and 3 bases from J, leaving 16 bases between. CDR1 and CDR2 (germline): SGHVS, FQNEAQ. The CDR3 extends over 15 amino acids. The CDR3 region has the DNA TGTGCCAGCAGCACAACCTCGGACAGCTACTATGGCTACACCTTC. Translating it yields CASSTTSDSYYGYTF.

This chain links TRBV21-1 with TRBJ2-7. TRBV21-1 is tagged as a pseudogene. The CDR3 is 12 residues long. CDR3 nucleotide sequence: TGTGCCAGCAGCATAAGACCGCGCGAGCAGTACTTC. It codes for CASSIRPREQYF.

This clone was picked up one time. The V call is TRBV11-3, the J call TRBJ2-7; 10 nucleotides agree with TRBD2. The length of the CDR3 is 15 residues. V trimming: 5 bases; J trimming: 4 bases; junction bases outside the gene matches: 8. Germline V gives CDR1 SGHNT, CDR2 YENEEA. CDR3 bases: TGTGCCAGCAGCCAAAGCGGGAGGGCCCCTTACGAGCAGTACTTC. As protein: CASSQSGRAPYEQYF.

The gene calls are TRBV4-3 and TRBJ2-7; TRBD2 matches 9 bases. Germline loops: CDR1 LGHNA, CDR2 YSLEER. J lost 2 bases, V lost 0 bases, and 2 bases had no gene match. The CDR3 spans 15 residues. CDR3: CASSQELAGTYEQYF. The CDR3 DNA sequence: TGCGCCAGCAGCCAAGAACTAGCGGGTACCTACGAGCAGTACTTC.

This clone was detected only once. CDR3 sequence (DNA): TGTGCCAGCAGTTACGGTCAGGCGGGGCCCTCCTACGAGCAGTACTTC. This gives the protein CASSYGQAGPSYEQYF. J is TRBJ2-7 and V is TRBV6-5; tentative D call: TRBD2 (6 bases). This CDR3 is built from 16 residues. The germline gives CDR1 MNHEY, CDR2 SVGAGI. Trimming took 2 bases from V and 0 from J, leaving 14 bases between them.

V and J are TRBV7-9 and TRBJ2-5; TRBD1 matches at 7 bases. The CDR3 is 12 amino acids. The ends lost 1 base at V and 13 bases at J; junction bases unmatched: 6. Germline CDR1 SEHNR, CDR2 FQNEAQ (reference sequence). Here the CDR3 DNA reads TGTGCCAGCAGCTTAGGGGGACAGCCTTGGTACTTC. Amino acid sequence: CASSLGGQPWYF.

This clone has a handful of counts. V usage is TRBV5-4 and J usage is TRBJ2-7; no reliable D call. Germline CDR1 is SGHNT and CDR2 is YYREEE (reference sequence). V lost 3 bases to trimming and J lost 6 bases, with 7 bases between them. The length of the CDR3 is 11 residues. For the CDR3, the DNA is TGTGCCAGCAGCTGGGAATCCGAGCAGTACTTC. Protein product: CASSWESEQYF. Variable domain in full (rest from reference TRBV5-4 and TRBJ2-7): ETGVTQSPTHLIKTRGQQVTLRCSSQSGHNTVSWYQQALGQGPQFIFQYYREEENGRGNFPPRFSGLQFPNYSSELNVNALELDDSALYLCASSWESEQYFGPGTRLTVT.

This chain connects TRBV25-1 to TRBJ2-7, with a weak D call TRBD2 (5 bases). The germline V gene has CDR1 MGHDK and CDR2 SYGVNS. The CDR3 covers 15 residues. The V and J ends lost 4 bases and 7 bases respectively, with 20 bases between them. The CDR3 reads CASSARASEGWEQYF. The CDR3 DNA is TGTGCCAGCAGTGCCCGGGCCTCCGAGGGTTGGGAGCAGTACTTC.

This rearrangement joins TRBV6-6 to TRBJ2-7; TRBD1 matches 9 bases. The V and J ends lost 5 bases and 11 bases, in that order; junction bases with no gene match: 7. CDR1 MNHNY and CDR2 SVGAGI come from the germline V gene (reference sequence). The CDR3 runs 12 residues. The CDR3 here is CASSRTGVLEYF. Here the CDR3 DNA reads TGTGCCAGCAGTAGGACAGGGGTACTGGAGTACTTC.

The CDR3 reads CASSSGASNQPQHF. DNA for the CDR3: TGTGCCAGCTCTTCAGGGGCCAGCAATCAGCCCCAGCATTTT. The V and J genes are TRBV9 and TRBJ1-5; D might be TRBD1 (6 bases). V was clipped by 7 bases and J by 1 base, with 12 bases between them. The CDR3 consists of 14 residues. The V gene's germline CDR1 is SGDLS and CDR2 YYNGEE. Filled out from reference TRBV9 and TRBJ1-5, the complete variable domain reads DSGVTQTPKHLITATGQRVTLRCSPRSGDLSVYWYQQSLDQGLQFLIQYYNGEERAKGNILERFSAQQFPDLHSELNLSSLELGDSALYFCASSSGASNQPQHFGDGTRLSIL.

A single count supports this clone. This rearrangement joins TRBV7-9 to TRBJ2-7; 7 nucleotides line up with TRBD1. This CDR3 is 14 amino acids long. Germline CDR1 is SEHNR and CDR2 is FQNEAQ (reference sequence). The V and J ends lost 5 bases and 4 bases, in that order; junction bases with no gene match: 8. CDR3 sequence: CASSPRDSSYEQYF. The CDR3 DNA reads TGTGCCAGCAGCCCAAGGGACAGCAGTTACGAGCAGTACTTC.

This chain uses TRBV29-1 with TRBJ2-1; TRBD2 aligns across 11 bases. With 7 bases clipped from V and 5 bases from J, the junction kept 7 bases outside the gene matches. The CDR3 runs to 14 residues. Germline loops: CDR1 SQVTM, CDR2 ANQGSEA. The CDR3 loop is CSARLLAGDNEQFF. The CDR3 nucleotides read TGCAGCGCCCGCCTACTAGCGGGAGACAATGAGCAGTTCTTC.

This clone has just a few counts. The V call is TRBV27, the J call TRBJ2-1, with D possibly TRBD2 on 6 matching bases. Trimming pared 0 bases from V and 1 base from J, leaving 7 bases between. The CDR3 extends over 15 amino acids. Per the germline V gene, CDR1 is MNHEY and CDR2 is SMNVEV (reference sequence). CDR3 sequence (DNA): TGTGCCAGCAGTTTATCGGAGGGTTCCTACAATGAGCAGTTCTTC. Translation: CASSLSEGSYNEQFF.

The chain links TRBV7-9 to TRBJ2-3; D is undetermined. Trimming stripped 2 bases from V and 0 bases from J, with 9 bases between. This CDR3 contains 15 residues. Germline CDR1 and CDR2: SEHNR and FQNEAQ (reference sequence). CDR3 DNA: TGTGCCAGCAGCTTACTTCTCCCGAGCACAGATACGCAGTATTTT. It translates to CASSLLLPSTDTQYF.

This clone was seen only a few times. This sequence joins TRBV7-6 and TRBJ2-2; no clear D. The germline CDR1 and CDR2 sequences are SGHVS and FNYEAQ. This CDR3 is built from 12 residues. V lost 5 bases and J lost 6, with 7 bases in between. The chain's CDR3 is CASSPRPGELFF. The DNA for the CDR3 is TGTGCCAGCAGCCCTAGGCCCGGGGAGCTGTTTTTT.

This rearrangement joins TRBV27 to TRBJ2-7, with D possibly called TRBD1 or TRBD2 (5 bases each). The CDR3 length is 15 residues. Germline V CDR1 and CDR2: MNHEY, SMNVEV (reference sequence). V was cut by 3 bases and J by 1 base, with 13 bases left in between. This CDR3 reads CASSLSGGGSYEQYF. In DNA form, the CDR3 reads TGTGCCAGCAGTTTGAGTGGGGGTGGGTCCTACGAGCAGTACTTC.

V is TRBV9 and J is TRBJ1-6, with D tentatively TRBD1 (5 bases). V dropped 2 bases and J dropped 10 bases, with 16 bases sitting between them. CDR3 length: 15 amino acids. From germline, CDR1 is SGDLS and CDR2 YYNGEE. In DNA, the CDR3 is TGTGCCAGCAGCGTTGGGGGTCTCGGGACCTCACCCCTCCACTTT. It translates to CASSVGGLGTSPLHF.

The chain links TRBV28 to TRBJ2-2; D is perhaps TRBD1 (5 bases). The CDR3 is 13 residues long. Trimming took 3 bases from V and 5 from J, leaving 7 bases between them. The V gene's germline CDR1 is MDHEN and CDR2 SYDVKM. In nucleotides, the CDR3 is TGTGCCAGCAGTTTTTCAGGGACCGGGGAGCTGTTTTTT. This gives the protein CASSFSGTGELFF.

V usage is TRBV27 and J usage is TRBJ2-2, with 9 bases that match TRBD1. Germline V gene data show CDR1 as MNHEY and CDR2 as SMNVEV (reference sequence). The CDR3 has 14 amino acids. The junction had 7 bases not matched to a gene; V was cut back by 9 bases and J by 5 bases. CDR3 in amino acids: CASTTGGNTGELFF. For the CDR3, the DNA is TGTGCCAGTACGACAGGGGGGAATACCGGGGAGCTGTTTTTT.

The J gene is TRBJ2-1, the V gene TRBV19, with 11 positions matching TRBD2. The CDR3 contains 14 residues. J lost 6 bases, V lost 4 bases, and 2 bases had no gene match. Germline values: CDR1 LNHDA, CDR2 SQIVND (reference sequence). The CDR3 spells CASSTGLAVNEQFF. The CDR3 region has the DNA TGTGCCAGTAGTACGGGACTAGCGGTCAATGAGCAGTTCTTC.

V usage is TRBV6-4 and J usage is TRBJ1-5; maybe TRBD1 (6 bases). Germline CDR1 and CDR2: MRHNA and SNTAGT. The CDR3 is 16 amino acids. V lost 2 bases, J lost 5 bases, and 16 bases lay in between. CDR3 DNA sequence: TGTGCCAGCAGTGACGGGGGGCAGGGTGATTATCAGCCCCAGCATTTT. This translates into CASSDGGQGDYQPQHF.

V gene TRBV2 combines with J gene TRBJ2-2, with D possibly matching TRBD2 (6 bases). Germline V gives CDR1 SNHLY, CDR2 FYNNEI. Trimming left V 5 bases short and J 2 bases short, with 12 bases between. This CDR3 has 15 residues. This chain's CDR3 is CASSSSSDNTGELFF. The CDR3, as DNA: TGTGCCAGCAGTTCCTCTAGCGATAACACCGGGGAGCTGTTTTTT.

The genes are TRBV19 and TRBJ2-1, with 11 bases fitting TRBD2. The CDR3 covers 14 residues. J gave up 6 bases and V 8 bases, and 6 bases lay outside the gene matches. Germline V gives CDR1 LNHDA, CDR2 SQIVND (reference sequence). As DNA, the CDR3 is TGTGCCAGTGACATAGCGGGAGGGAGCAATGAGCAGTTCTTC. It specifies CASDIAGGSNEQFF.